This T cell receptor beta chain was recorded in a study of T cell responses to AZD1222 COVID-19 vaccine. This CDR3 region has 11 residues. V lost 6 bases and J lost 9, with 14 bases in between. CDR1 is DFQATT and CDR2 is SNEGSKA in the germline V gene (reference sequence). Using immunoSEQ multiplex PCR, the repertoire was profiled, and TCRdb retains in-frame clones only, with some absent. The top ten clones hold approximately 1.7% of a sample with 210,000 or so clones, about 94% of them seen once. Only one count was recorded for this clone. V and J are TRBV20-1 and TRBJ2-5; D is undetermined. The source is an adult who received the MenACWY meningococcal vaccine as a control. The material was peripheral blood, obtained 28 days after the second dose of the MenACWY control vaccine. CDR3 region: CSAPARSAQYF. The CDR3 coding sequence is TGCAGTGCCCCAGCGCGGAGCGCCCAGTACTTC.